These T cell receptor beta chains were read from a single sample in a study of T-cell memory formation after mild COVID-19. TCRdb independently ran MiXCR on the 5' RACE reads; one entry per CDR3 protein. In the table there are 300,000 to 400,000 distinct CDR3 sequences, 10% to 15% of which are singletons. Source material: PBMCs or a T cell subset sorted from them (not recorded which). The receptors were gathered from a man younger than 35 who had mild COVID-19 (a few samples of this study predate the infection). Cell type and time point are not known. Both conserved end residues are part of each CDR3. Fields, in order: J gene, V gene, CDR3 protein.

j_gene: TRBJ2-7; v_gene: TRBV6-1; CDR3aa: CASKRGDSYEQYF
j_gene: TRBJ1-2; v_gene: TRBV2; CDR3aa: CASSEADNYGYTF
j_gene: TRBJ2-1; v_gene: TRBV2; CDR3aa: CASSVGYSGGKSSYNEQFF
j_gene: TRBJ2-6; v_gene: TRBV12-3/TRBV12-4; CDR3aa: CASTTPDRGGLLISGANVLTF
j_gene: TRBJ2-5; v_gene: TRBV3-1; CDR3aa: CASSRNLAVQETQYF
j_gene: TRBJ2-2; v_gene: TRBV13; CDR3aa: CASSYPQGAQRRELFF
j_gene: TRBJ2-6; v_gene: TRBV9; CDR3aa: CASAPGVSGANVLTF
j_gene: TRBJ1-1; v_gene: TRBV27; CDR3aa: CASCGRRRTEAFF
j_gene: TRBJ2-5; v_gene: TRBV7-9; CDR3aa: CASSLGDRASETQYF
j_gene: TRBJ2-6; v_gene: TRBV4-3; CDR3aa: CASSQKLGQASGANVLTF
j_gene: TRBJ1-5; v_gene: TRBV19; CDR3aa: CASSIVAGLGNQPQHF
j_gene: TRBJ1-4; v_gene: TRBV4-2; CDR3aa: CASSQDIGDRRFF
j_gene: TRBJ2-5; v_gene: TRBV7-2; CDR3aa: CASSSGLGTQTQYF
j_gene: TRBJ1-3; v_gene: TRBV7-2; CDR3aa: CASRNSGNTIYF
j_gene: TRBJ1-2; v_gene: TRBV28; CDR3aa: CASSLGPGPYGYTF
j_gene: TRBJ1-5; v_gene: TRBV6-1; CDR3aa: CATELDGQPQHF
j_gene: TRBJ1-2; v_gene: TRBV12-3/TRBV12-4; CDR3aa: CASRDRGRGDGYTF
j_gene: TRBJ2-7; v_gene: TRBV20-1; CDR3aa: CSAEDRQGYEQYF
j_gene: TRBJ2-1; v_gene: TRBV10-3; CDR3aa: CAISEGLAGEYNEQFF
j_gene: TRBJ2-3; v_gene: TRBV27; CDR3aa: CASSSLSGGADTQYF
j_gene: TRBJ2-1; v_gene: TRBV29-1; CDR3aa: CSVTGTSSYNEQFF
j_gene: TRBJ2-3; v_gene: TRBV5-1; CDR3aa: CASSLQTSGAGDTQYF
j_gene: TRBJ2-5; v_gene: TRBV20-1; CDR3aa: CSAGPLAGGPQTQYF